This T cell receptor (beta chain) was identified during a study of shared clonotypes between healthy human individuals. Only in-frame clones appear in the TCRdb table, and some are missing; sequencing was by immunoSEQ multiplex PCR. The table records about 2.1 million clones, more than 85% of them present only once. This clone has a single count. Its antigen is as yet unknown. Naive CD8 cells, CD45RO-negative and positively selected for CCR7, excluded terminally differentiated effector memory CD45RA+ cells. This CDR3 is built from 17 residues. CDR1 and CDR2 from the germline V gene are SEHNR and FQNEAQ (reference sequence). V was clipped by 1 base and J by 4 bases; unmatched bases: 8. Overall study results and limits: What naive subsets generally showed was a larger estimated richness than memory subsets showed.

The receptor was derived from a man between 18 and 29 years old in good health. Some clones in this sample may be carry-over from other donors' samples. J is TRBJ1-2 and V is TRBV7-9; 11 positions agree with TRBD1. The sample taken for sequencing was naive CD8+ T cells from PBMCs. The CDR3: CASSLEGQGAGGYGYTF. In DNA, the CDR3 is TGTGCCAGCAGCTTAGAAGGACAGGGGGCGGGAGGCTATGGCTACACCTTC.